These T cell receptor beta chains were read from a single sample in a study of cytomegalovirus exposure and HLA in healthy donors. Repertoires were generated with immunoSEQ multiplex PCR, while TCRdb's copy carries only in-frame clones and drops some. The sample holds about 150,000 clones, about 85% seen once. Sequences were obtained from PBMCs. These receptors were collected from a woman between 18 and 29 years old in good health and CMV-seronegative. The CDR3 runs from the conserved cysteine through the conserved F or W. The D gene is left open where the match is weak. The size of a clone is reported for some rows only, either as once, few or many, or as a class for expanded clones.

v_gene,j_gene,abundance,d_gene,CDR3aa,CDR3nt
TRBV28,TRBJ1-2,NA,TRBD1,CASSMGQGSYGYTF,TGTGCCAGCAGCATGGGACAGGGCTCCTATGGCTACACCTTC
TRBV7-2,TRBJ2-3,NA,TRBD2,CASSLVAGGRGTQYF,TGTGCCAGCAGCTTAGTAGCCGGGGGGAGAGGTACGCAGTATTTT
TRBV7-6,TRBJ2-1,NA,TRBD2,CASSTMIAGPYNEQFF,TGTGCCAGCAGCACGATGATAGCGGGGCCCTACAATGAGCAGTTCTTC
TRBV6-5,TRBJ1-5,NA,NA,CATNSGNQPQHF,TGTGCCACAAATTCGGGCAATCAGCCCCAGCATTTT
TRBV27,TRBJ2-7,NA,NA,CASSTTGLASYEQYF,TGTGCCAGCAGTACTACGGGACTCGCCTCCTACGAGCAGTACTTC
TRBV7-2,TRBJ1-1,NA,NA,CASSLGRGMNTEAFF,TGTGCCAGCAGCTTAGGGCGCGGCATGAACACTGAAGCTTTCTTT
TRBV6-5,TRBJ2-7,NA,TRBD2,CASSYSGLAASYEQYF,TGTGCCAGCAGTTACTCGGGCCTAGCGGCCTCCTACGAGCAGTACTTC
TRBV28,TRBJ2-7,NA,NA,CASRISGTYEQYF,TGTGCCAGCAGAATATCCGGGACTTACGAGCAGTACTTC
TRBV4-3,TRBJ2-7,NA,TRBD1,CASSQDQYRGEQYF,TGCGCCAGCAGCCAAGATCAATACAGGGGCGAGCAGTACTTC
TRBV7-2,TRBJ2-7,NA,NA,CASSKAGKSSYEQYF,TGTGCCAGCAGCAAGGCAGGGAAGAGCTCCTACGAGCAGTACTTC
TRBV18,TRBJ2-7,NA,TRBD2,CASSTTSGGKSEQYF,TGTGCCAGCTCAACGACTAGCGGGGGGAAGTCCGAGCAGTACTTC
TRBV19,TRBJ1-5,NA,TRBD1,CASSQGQGGQPQHF,TGTGCCAGTAGTCAAGGACAGGGCGGTCAGCCCCAGCATTTT
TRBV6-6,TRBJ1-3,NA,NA,CASSYSLSGNTIYF,TGTGCCAGCAGTTACTCGTTATCTGGAAACACCATATATTTT
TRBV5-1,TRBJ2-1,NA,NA,CASSLDRSQVSNEQFF,TGCGCCAGCAGCTTGGATAGAAGTCAGGTCAGCAATGAGCAGTTCTTC
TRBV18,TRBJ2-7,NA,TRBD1,CASSPPGQGQGGEQYF,TGTGCCAGCTCACCGCCTGGCCAGGGACAGGGGGGCGAGCAGTACTTC
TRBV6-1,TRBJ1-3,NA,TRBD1,CASSHRDSSGNTIYF,TGTGCCAGCAGCCACCGGGACAGTAGCGGAAACACCATATATTTT
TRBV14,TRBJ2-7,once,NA,CASSQRQGGGEQYF,TGTGCCAGCAGCCAAAGGCAGGGGGGTGGCGAGCAGTACTTC
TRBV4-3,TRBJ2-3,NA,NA,CASSPPSDTQYF,TGCGCCAGCAGCCCCCCCTCGGATACGCAGTATTTT
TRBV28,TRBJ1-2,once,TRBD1,CASSSGGWSNYGYTF,TGTGCCAGCAGCTCAGGGGGCTGGTCCAACTATGGCTACACCTTC
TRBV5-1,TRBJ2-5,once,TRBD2,CASSLVPIAGPYPSGETQYF,TGCGCCAGCAGCTTGGTCCCGATAGCGGGGCCCTACCCTTCGGGAGAGACCCAGTACTTC
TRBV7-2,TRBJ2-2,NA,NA,CASSLVGWNTGELFF,TGTGCCAGCAGCTTAGTCGGGTGGAACACCGGGGAGCTGTTTTTT
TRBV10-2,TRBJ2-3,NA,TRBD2,CASRRLADTQYF,TGCGCCAGCAGGAGACTAGCCGATACGCAGTATTTT
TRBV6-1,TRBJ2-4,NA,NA,CASSGTGTLAKNIQYF,TGTGCCAGCAGTGGTACAGGCACCCTAGCCAAAAACATTCAGTACTTC
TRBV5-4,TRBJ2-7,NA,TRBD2,CASSLGLASAYEQYF,TGTGCCAGCAGCTTGGGACTAGCGTCAGCCTACGAGCAGTACTTC